A selection of T cell receptor beta chains follows, all from one sample in a study of OX40 agonist ivuxolimab in advanced cancers. This table comes from immunoSEQ multiplex PCR, and its TCRdb copy is limited to in-frame clones, with some not included. The sample lists nearly 25,000 clones; roughly 75% were seen once. The source was CD4+ or CD8+ T cells sorted from blood, collected in a trial of the OX40 agonist ivuxolimab. The receptors here all came from an adult with an advanced solid tumor such as melanoma, head and neck, liver or kidney cancer. Both conserved end residues are part of each CDR3. The D gene is left open where the match is weak. Size is stated for part of the rows, as once, few or many counts, or as a class when the clone is expanded.

clone_size,j_call,d_call,v_call,cdr3_aa,cdr3_nt
NA,TRBJ2-7,NA,TRBV18,CASSSAAYEQYF,TGTGCCAGCTCATCAGCAGCCTACGAGCAGTACTTC
NA,TRBJ1-2,NA,TRBV4-3,CASSQVRDTYGYTF,TGCGCCAGCAGCCAAGTCAGGGATACCTATGGCTACACCTTC
NA,TRBJ2-2,TRBD2,TRBV28,CASWGGAPGELFF,TGTGCCAGCTGGGGGGGAGCCCCCGGGGAGCTGTTTTTT
NA,TRBJ1-5,NA,TRBV28,CASSSPGDHNQPQHF,TGTGCCAGCAGCTCCCCAGGGGACCACAATCAGCCCCAGCATTTT
NA,TRBJ1-2,NA,TRBV28,CASSLDRIHGYTF,TGTGCCAGCAGTTTAGATCGGATTCACGGCTACACCTTC
few,TRBJ2-7,NA,TRBV14,CASSQDLSVGVRYF,TGTGCCAGCAGCCAAGATCTTTCGGTGGGGGTCCGGTACTTC
once,TRBJ2-7,TRBD2,TRBV20-1,CSASGAGEQYF,TGCAGTGCTAGTGGAGCGGGGGAGCAGTACTTC
NA,TRBJ1-1,NA,TRBV28,CASSSGGTEAFF,TGTGCCAGCAGTTCGGGGGGCACTGAAGCTTTCTTT
NA,TRBJ2-3,TRBD2,TRBV27,CASSIGLAGLGDTQYF,TGTGCCAGCAGTATCGGACTAGCGGGGTTAGGAGATACGCAGTATTTT
few,TRBJ1-5,NA,TRBV2,CASGGNQPQHF,TGTGCCAGCGGGGGCAATCAGCCCCAGCATTTT
NA,TRBJ2-5,NA,TRBV5-8,CASSLVSGPKGETQYF,TGTGCCAGCAGCTTGGTTTCGGGGCCCAAGGGAGAGACCCAGTACTTC
NA,TRBJ2-5,NA,TRBV28,CASSLSGRRETQYF,TGTGCCAGCAGTTTATCCGGGCGGAGGGAGACCCAGTACTTC
NA,TRBJ1-1,TRBD1,TRBV5-1,CASSLGQGVTEAFF,TGCGCCAGCAGCTTGGGACAGGGGGTCACTGAAGCTTTCTTT
NA,TRBJ1-1,NA,TRBV5-1,CASSLGGRETEAFF,TGCGCCAGCAGCTTGGGGGGAAGGGAGACTGAAGCTTTCTTT
once,TRBJ2-7,NA,TRBV6-6,CASSYDRTYEQYF,TGTGCCAGCAGTTACGACCGCACCTACGAGCAGTACTTC
NA,TRBJ2-7,NA,TRBV6-6,CASSLTQGRTYEQYF,TGTGCCAGCAGCCTAACGCAGGGGAGGACCTACGAGCAGTACTTC
NA,TRBJ1-2,TRBD1,TRBV18,CASSPDRGNGYTF,TGTGCCAGCTCACCGGACAGGGGGAATGGCTACACCTTC
NA,TRBJ1-5,NA,TRBV28,CASTPKGSSYSNQPQHF,TGTGCCAGCACCCCGAAAGGCTCCTCTTATAGCAATCAGCCCCAGCATTTT
NA,TRBJ1-6,NA,TRBV7-2,CASSSQGPYNSPLHF,TGTGCCAGCAGCTCCCAGGGACCGTATAATTCACCCCTCCACTTT
NA,TRBJ2-1,TRBD2,TRBV30,CAWIRGGSYNEQFF,TGTGCCTGGATACGCGGGGGCTCCTACAATGAGCAGTTCTTC
NA,TRBJ1-5,NA,TRBV28,CATGGGSQPQHF,TGTGCCACCGGAGGGGGAAGCCAGCCCCAGCATTTT
NA,TRBJ1-1,NA,TRBV7-2,CASSLPRVVGTEAFF,TGTGCCAGCAGCTTACCGAGGGTGGTGGGCACTGAAGCTTTCTTT
NA,TRBJ2-1,TRBD2,TRBV7-8,CASSLAGGVNEQFF,TGTGCCAGCAGCTTAGCGGGAGGGGTCAATGAGCAGTTCTTC
NA,TRBJ2-3,NA,TRBV11-2,CASSLSRDTQYF,TGTGCCAGCAGCTTGTCGAGGGATACGCAGTATTTT
NA,TRBJ2-3,TRBD1,TRBV5-1,CASSLAGGSTDTQYF,TGCGCCAGCAGCTTGGCAGGGGGCTCAACAGATACGCAGTATTTT
NA,TRBJ2-1,NA,TRBV2,CASSEGWNSYNEQFF,TGTGCCAGCAGTGAAGGCTGGAACTCCTACAATGAGCAGTTCTTC
NA,TRBJ2-2,NA,TRBV11-3,CATGGLGTGELFF,TGTGCCACAGGGGGGTTAGGCACCGGGGAGCTGTTTTTT
NA,TRBJ2-3,NA,TRBV5-1,CASSLASHSSTDTQYF,TGCGCCAGCAGCTTGGCCTCTCATTCTAGCACAGATACGCAGTATTTT
NA,TRBJ1-1,TRBD1,TRBV18,CASSPRQGDTEAFF,TGTGCCAGCTCACCCAGACAGGGGGACACTGAAGCTTTCTTT
NA,TRBJ2-3,TRBD2,TRBV4-2,CASSRLSGRAADTQYF,TGTGCCAGCAGCAGATTAAGCGGGAGGGCCGCAGATACGCAGTATTTT
once,TRBJ2-1,NA,TRBV7-6,CASSASGGNNEQFF,TGTGCCAGCAGCGCTTCCGGAGGGAACAATGAGCAGTTCTTC
NA,TRBJ1-2,NA,TRBV28,CASSPEGLRGYTF,TGTGCCAGCAGTCCGGAGGGGCTGCGGGGCTACACCTTC
NA,TRBJ2-5,NA,TRBV5-5,CASSLQARETQYF,TGTGCCAGCAGCTTACAGGCTCGAGAGACCCAGTACTTC
NA,TRBJ2-3,TRBD2,TRBV7-2,CASSLATSGVSVDTQYF,TGTGCCAGCAGTCTCGCGACTAGCGGGGTCTCCGTAGATACGCAGTATTTT
NA,TRBJ1-2,NA,TRBV6-5,CASSTQGNYGYTF,TGTGCCAGCAGCACACAGGGTAACTATGGCTACACCTTC
NA,TRBJ2-2,NA,TRBV11-3,CASSERDTGELFF,TGTGCCAGCAGCGAAAGGGACACCGGGGAGCTGTTTTTT
NA,TRBJ2-5,NA,TRBV5-1,CASHTTGSETQYF,TGCGCCAGCCACACCACAGGGTCAGAGACCCAGTACTTC
NA,TRBJ2-2,TRBD1,TRBV28,CASSPGQVVTGELFF,TGTGCCAGCAGTCCCGGACAGGTGGTCACCGGGGAGCTGTTTTTT
NA,TRBJ1-1,NA,TRBV9,CASSARREGGTEAFF,TGTGCCAGCAGCGCCCGAAGGGAAGGCGGCACTGAAGCTTTCTTT
NA,TRBJ1-3,NA,TRBV27,CASSFSGQGNTIYF,TGTGCCAGCAGTTTTTCCGGACAGGGAAACACCATATATTTT
NA,TRBJ2-7,NA,TRBV4-3,CASSQGARAYEQYF,TGCGCCAGCAGCCAAGGAGCCAGGGCCTACGAGCAGTACTTC
NA,TRBJ2-1,TRBD2,TRBV6-1,CASSDPTSVSRNEQFF,TGTGCCAGCAGTGACCCGACTAGCGTAAGTCGAAATGAGCAGTTCTTC
NA,TRBJ2-3,TRBD1,TRBV5-1,CASSFTPLQGTGTDTQYF,TGCGCCAGCAGCTTCACCCCCCTACAGGGGACGGGCACAGATACGCAGTATTTT
NA,TRBJ1-5,NA,TRBV5-1,CASRPQGGSNQPQHF,TGCGCCAGCAGACCTCAGGGTGGGAGCAATCAGCCCCAGCATTTT
few,TRBJ1-3,NA,TRBV5-1,CASSLDGSSGNTIYF,TGCGCCAGCAGCCTTGACGGTAGCTCTGGAAACACCATATATTTT
NA,TRBJ2-3,NA,TRBV7-9,CASSLAQFTDTQYF,TGTGCCAGCAGCTTAGCTCAATTCACAGATACGCAGTATTTT
NA,TRBJ2-7,TRBD1,TRBV6-5,CASGRDRGPWEQYF,TGTGCCAGCGGTAGGGACAGGGGGCCATGGGAGCAGTACTTC
NA,TRBJ1-1,NA,TRBV5-1,CASSLALSTDNTEAFF,TGCGCCAGCAGCTTGGCTCTTTCGACAGATAACACTGAAGCTTTCTTT
NA,TRBJ1-5,TRBD1,TRBV7-3,CASRPGTGGAFSQHF,TGTGCCAGCAGACCCGGGACAGGGGGCGCTTTTTCCCAGCATTTT
NA,TRBJ1-6,TRBD1,TRBV27,CASSLGQGYNSPLHF,TGTGCCAGCAGTTTAGGACAGGGGTATAATTCACCCCTCCACTTT
NA,TRBJ1-2,TRBD1,TRBV28,CASSSQTGGNYGYTF,TGTGCCAGCAGTTCACAAACAGGGGGCAACTATGGCTACACCTTC
NA,TRBJ2-1,NA,TRBV29-1,CSVFPGTDINEQFF,TGCAGCGTTTTCCCCGGGACGGATATTAATGAGCAGTTCTTC
NA,TRBJ1-1,NA,TRBV7-9,CASTSSLGAQAEAFF,TGTGCCAGCACGTCTTCATTGGGGGCGCAGGCTGAAGCTTTCTTT
NA,TRBJ2-5,NA,TRBV27,CASSLGQGTQYF,TGTGCCAGCAGTTTAGGCCAGGGGACCCAGTACTTC
NA,TRBJ1-1,NA,TRBV9,CASSVEGPTEAFF,TGTGCCAGCAGCGTAGAAGGGCCCACTGAAGCTTTCTTT
NA,TRBJ1-5,NA,TRBV6-6,CASTGSNQPQHF,TGTGCCAGCACGGGAAGCAATCAGCCCCAGCATTTT
NA,TRBJ2-7,NA,TRBV7-9,CASSPQGPLTSYEQYF,TGTGCCAGCAGCCCGCAGGGACCGCTTACTTCCTACGAGCAGTACTTC
NA,TRBJ2-2,NA,TRBV12-5,CASGLVLGRGTGELFF,TGTGCTAGTGGTTTGGTACTTGGCAGGGGCACCGGGGAGCTGTTTTTT
NA,TRBJ1-2,TRBD1,TRBV5-6,CASRRTGATYGYTF,TGTGCCAGCAGGCGGACAGGGGCCACCTATGGCTACACCTTC